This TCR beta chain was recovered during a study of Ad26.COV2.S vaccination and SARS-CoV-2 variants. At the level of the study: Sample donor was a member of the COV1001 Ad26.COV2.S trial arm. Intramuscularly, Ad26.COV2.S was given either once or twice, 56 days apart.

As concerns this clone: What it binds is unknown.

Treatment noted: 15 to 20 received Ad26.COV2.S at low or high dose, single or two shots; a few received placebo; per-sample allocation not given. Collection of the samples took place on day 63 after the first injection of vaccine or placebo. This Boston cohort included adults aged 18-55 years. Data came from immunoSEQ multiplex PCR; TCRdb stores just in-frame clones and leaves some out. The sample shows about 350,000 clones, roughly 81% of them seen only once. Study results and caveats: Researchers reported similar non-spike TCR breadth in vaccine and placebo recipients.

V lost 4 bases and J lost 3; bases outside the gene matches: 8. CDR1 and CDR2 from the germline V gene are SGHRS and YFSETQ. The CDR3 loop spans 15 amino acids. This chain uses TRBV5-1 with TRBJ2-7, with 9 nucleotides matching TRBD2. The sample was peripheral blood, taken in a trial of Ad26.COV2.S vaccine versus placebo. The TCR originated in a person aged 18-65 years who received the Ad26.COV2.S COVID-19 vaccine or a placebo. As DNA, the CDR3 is TGCGCCAGCAGCAGAGGGACTAGCAAGGGCTACGAGCAGTACTTC. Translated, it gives CASSRGTSKGYEQYF.